These 16 T cell receptor beta chains originate from one sample sequenced in a study of beta chain features in type 1 diabetes. Every isolated RNA sample was fully reverse transcribed, so sequencing captured expressed TCRB transcripts. TCRdb keeps only in-frame clones here, not all; method: immunoSEQ multiplex PCR. The table shows fewer than 200,000 clones, with around 8% occurring only once. Material for sequencing was central memory CD4+ T cells from blood. The receptors here all came from a man younger than 30 in good health.

The table lists this clone with a few counts. The V call is TRBV5-1, the J call TRBJ2-1, with TRBD2 matching 12 bases. Germline values: CDR1 SGHRS, CDR2 YFSETQ. The junction had 9 bases not matched to a gene; V was cut back by 5 bases and J by 6 bases. This CDR3 spans 16 amino acids. CDR3 amino acids: CASSFGLAGPINEQFF. CDR3 coding DNA: TGCGCCAGCAGTTTCGGACTAGCGGGGCCAATCAATGAGCAGTTCTTC.

This rearrangement joins TRBV19 to TRBJ2-3, with D possibly being TRBD1 (5 bases). CDR1 LNHDA and CDR2 SQIVND come from the germline V gene (reference sequence). V shed 9 bases and J shed 6 bases, with 25 bases lying between them. The CDR3 totals 16 residues. CDR3 residues: CASTRQGGYFRDTQYF. In DNA, the CDR3 is TGTGCCAGCACCCGGCAGGGTGGTTACTTTAGGGATACGCAGTATTTT.

V and J are TRBV11-1 and TRBJ2-7, with TRBD1 matching 7 bases. V shed 4 bases, J shed 5 bases, and the junction held 8 bases outside the gene matches. The CDR3 totals 14 residues. Germline V gene sequence: CDR1 SGHAT, CDR2 FQDESV (reference sequence). In DNA, the CDR3 is TGTGCCAGCAGCTCGGACAGGTTAGGCGACGAGCAGTACTTC. Protein sequence: CASSSDRLGDEQYF.

V usage is TRBV29-1 and J usage is TRBJ1-5, with D hard to call. With 6 bases removed from V and 2 bases from J, the gap between germline ends came to 11 bases. The CDR3 is 13 amino acids. Germline CDR1 and CDR2: SQVTM and ANQGSEA. The CDR3 DNA reads TGCAGCGTCGGTCCAAACGGCAATCAGCCCCAGCATTTT. This codes for CSVGPNGNQPQHF.

This rearrangement joins TRBV5-6 to TRBJ2-1; 13 bases align to TRBD2. The CDR3 sequence is 17 residues long. Germline V lookup: CDR1 SGHDT, CDR2 YYEEEE. J gave up 2 bases and V 0 bases, and 2 bases lay outside the gene matches. The CDR3 DNA reads TGTGCCAGCAGCTTGGTACTAGCGGGAGGGGCCTACAATGAGCAGTTCTTC. It encodes CASSLVLAGGAYNEQFF. Combining the CDR3 with reference TRBV5-6 and TRBJ2-1 gives the whole variable domain DAGVTQSPTHLIKTRGQQVTLRCSPKSGHDTVSWYQQALGQGPQFIFQYYEEEERQRGNFPDRFSGHQFPNYSSELNVNALLLGDSALYLCASSLVLAGGAYNEQFFGPGTRLTVL.

This clone showed up just a few times. CDR3 nucleotides: TGTGCCAGCAGCTTAGAACAGCTTCAAAACTATGGCTACACCTTC. The encoded protein is CASSLEQLQNYGYTF. The J gene is TRBJ1-2, the V gene TRBV7-9; D is uncertain. V shed 1 base and J shed 2 bases, with 11 bases lying between them. Germline V gene data show CDR1 as SEHNR and CDR2 as FQNEAQ (reference sequence). The CDR3 covers 15 residues. Full variable domain (rest looked up from reference TRBV7-9 and TRBJ1-2): DTGVSQNPRHKITKRGQNVTFRCDPISEHNRLYWYRQTLGQGPEFLTYFQNEAQLEKSRLLSDRFSAERPKGSFSTLEIQRTEQGDSAMYLCASSLEQLQNYGYTFGSGTRLTVV.

The V call is TRBV7-2, the J call TRBJ2-7; 8 bases map to TRBD2. Per the germline V gene, CDR1 is SGHTA and CDR2 is FQGNSA. The CDR3 is 15 amino acids. Trimming at V came to 5 bases and at J to 3 bases, leaving 9 bases not matched to a gene. The CDR3 coding sequence is TGTGCCAGCAGCGATGCCGGGACTAGTTTCTACGAGCAGTACTTC. Translating gives CASSDAGTSFYEQYF. The full variable domain, with the rest looked up from reference TRBV7-2 and TRBJ2-7, is GAGVSQSPSNKVTEKGKDVELRCDPISGHTALYWYRQSLGQGLEFLIYFQGNSAPDKSGLPSDRFSAERTGGSVSTLTIQRTQQEDSAVYLCASSDAGTSFYEQYFGPGTRLTVT.

This chain's CDR3 is CASATSGGNNEQFF. The CDR3 DNA is TGTGCCAGCGCTACTAGCGGGGGGAACAATGAGCAGTTCTTC. V and J are TRBV6-1 and TRBJ2-1, with TRBD2 matching 12 bases. Trimming removed 8 bases from V and 5 bases from J; junction bases left unmatched: 4. The CDR3 length is 14 residues. Germline V gene sequence: CDR1 MNHNS, CDR2 SASEGT.

This clone was counted between two and nine times. The chain links TRBV5-8 to TRBJ2-6; TRBD2 matches at 13 bases. The CDR3 loop spans 19 amino acids. Germline assignment: CDR1 SGHTS and CDR2 YDEGEE. The trim removed 4 bases at V and 1 base at J, leaving 8 bases unmatched. CDR3 DNA sequence: TGTGCCAGCAGCCCGAGGGGACTAGCGGGACTATCTGGGGCCAACGTCCTGACTTTC. Its translation is CASSPRGLAGLSGANVLTF.

The J gene is TRBJ2-5, the V gene TRBV5-4; 7 positions match TRBD2. V shed 3 bases, J shed 5 bases, and the junction held 4 bases outside the gene matches. CDR3 length equals 13 residues. The germline gives CDR1 SGHNT, CDR2 YYREEE (reference sequence). CDR3 region: CASSSGGMETQYF. The DNA of the CDR3 is TGTGCCAGCAGCTCCGGGGGGATGGAGACCCAGTACTTC.

This clone has at least ten counts. V is TRBV5-6 and J is TRBJ1-1; weak D call: TRBD1 (6 bases). Germline V gives CDR1 SGHDT, CDR2 YYEEEE. Between the trimmed V and J ends, which lost 4 bases and 1 base, there was a span of 8 bases. The CDR3 is 13 residues long. The CDR3 DNA sequence: TGTGCCAGCAGCCTGACAGGGAACACTGAAGCTTTCTTT. Amino acid sequence: CASSLTGNTEAFF.

The V gene is TRBV30, the J gene TRBJ1-1; maybe TRBD1 (6 bases). This CDR3 has 14 amino acids. From germline, CDR1 is GTSNPN and CDR2 SVGIG (reference sequence). Trimming pared 0 bases from V and 7 bases from J, leaving 15 bases between. The CDR3 protein is CAWSVQGVDGEAFF. CDR3 nucleotide sequence: TGTGCCTGGAGTGTACAGGGAGTTGACGGTGAAGCTTTCTTT.

The genes are TRBV11-3 and TRBJ2-7; 12 bases line up with TRBD1. J was trimmed by 6 bases and V by 4 bases; bases with no gene match: 4. Per the germline V gene, CDR1 is SGHNT and CDR2 is YENEEA. The CDR3 has 14 amino acids. CDR3 sequence: CASSSGQGASEQYF. DNA for the CDR3: TGTGCCAGCAGCTCGGGACAGGGGGCCTCCGAGCAGTACTTC.

V gene TRBV7-9 combines with J gene TRBJ1-5, with D possibly being TRBD1 (6 bases). In germline, CDR1 is SEHNR, CDR2 FQNEAQ (reference sequence). V was clipped by 2 bases and J by 12 bases, with 26 bases between them. The CDR3 extends over 17 amino acids. Here the CDR3 DNA reads TGTGCCAGCAGCTTATCCGGAGGGGGGGCCCGACTTGACCTCCAGCATTTT. The encoded protein is CASSLSGGGARLDLQHF.

This sequence joins TRBV6-6 and TRBJ2-2, with TRBD1 matching over 9 bases. Losses at the gene ends were 7 bases for V and 8 bases for J; bases not matched to a gene: 8. CDR3 length: 14 residues. Germline CDR1 is MNHNY and CDR2 is SVGAGI (reference sequence). Here the CDR3 reads CASISSGTGGELFF. The CDR3 DNA follows: TGTGCCAGCATCAGTTCCGGGACAGGGGGGGAGCTGTTTTTT.

The chain is built from TRBV19 and TRBJ2-3, with 8 positions matching TRBD1. The ends lost 5 bases at V and 1 base at J; junction bases unmatched: 8. This CDR3 region has 16 residues. Germline CDR1 and CDR2: LNHDA and SQIVND (reference sequence). CDR3 nucleotides: TGTGCCAGTAGTTCGGACAGGGCGTCTGGCACAGATACGCAGTATTTT. Protein product: CASSSDRASGTDTQYF.